This paragraph covers one TCR beta chain sequence. This entry belongs to a study of shared clonotypes between healthy human individuals. The repertoire was sequenced with immunoSEQ multiplex PCR; TCRdb's copy has only in-frame clones and lacks some. The data hold roughly 2 million clones, with around 95% observed a single time. Looked up from germline, CDR1 is ENHRY and CDR2 is SYGVKD. V trimming: 5 bases; J trimming: 7 bases; junction bases outside the gene matches: 3. CDR3 size: 13 residues. This clonotype was sampled from a man between 18 and 29 years old in good health. This chain uses TRBV10-3 with TRBJ1-2, with TRBD1 matching 11 bases. The sample taken for sequencing was naive CD4+ T cells sorted from blood. As for subset: CD45RA+ positively selected. The CDR3 sequence: CAISRTGGSGYTF. The CDR3 DNA follows: TGTGCCATCAGTAGGACAGGGGGCTCTGGCTACACCTTC.